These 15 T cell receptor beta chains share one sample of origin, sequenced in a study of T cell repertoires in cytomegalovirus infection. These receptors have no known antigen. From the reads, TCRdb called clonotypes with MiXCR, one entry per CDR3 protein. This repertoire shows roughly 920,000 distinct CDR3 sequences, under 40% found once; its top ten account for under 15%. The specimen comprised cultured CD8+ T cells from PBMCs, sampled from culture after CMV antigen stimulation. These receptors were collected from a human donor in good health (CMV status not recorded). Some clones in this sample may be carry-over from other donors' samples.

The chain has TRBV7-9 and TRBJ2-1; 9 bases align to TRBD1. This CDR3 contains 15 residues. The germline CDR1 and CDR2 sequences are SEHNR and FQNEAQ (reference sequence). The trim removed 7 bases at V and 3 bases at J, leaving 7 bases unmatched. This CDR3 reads CASNGGQGFYNEQFF. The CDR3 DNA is TGTGCCAGCAACGGGGGACAGGGCTTCTACAATGAGCAGTTCTTC. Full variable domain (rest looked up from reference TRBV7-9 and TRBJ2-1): DTGVSQNPRHKITKRGQNVTFRCDPISEHNRLYWYRQTLGQGPEFLTYFQNEAQLEKSRLLSDRFSAERPKGSFSTLEIQRTEQGDSAMYLCASNGGQGFYNEQFFGPGTRLTVL.

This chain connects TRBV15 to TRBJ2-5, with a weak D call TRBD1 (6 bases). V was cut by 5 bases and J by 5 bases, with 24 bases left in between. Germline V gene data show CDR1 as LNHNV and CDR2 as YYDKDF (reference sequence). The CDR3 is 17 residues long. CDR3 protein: CATSSISQGYLGETQYF. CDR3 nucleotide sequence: TGTGCCACCAGCTCCATCTCTCAGGGGTATTTAGGGGAGACCCAGTACTTC. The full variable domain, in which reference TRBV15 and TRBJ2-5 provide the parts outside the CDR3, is DAMVIQNPRYQVTQFGKPVTLSCSQTLNHNVMYWYQQKSSQAPKLLFHYYDKDFNNEADTPDNFQSRRPNTSFCFLDIRSPGLGDTAMYLCATSSISQGYLGETQYFGPGTRLLVL.

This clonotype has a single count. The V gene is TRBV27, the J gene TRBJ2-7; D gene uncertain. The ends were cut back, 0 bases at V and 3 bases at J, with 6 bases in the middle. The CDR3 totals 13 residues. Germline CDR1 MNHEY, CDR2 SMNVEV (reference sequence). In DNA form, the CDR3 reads TGTGCCAGCAGTTTATCACTGGACTACGAGCAGTACTTC. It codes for CASSLSLDYEQYF.

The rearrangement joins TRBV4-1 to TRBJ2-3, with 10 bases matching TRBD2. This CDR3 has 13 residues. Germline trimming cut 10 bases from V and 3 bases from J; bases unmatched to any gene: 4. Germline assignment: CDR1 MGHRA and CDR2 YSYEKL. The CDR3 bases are TGCGCCAAGAGCGGGGGGGCAACAGATACGCAGTATTTT. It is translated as CAKSGGATDTQYF.

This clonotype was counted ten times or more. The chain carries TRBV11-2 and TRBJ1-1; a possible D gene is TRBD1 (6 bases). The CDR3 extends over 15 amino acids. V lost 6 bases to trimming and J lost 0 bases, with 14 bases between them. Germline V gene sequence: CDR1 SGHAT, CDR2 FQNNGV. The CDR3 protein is CASRKDRSMNTEAFF. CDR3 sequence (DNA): TGTGCCAGCAGAAAGGACAGATCCATGAACACTGAAGCTTTCTTT.

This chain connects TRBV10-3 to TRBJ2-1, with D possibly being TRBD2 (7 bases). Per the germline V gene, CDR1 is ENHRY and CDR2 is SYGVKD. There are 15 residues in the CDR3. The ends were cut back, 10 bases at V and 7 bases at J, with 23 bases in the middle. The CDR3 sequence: CATLRGAIPENEQFF. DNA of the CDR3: TGTGCCACCCTCCGGGGGGCCATCCCGGAAAATGAGCAGTTCTTC.

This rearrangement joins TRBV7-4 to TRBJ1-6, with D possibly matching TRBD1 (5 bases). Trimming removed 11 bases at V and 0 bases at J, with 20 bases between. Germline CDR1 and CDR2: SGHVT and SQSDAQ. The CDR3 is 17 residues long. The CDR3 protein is CADPWGPKSSYNSPLHF. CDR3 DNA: TGTGCCGACCCTTGGGGACCTAAAAGCTCCTATAATTCACCCCTCCACTTT.

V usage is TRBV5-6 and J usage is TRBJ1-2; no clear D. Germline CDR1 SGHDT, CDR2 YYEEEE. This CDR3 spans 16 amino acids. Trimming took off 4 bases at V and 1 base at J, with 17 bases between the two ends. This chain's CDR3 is CASSGWSGVDNYGYTF. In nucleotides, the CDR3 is TGTGCCAGCAGCGGGTGGTCCGGGGTGGATAACTATGGCTACACCTTC. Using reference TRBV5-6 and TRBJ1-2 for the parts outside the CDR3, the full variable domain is DAGVTQSPTHLIKTRGQQVTLRCSPKSGHDTVSWYQQALGQGPQFIFQYYEEEERQRGNFPDRFSGHQFPNYSSELNVNALLLGDSALYLCASSGWSGVDNYGYTFGSGTRLTVV.

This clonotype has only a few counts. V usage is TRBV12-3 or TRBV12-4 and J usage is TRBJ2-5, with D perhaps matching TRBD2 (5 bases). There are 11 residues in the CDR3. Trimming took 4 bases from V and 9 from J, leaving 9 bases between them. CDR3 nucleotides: TGTGCCAGCAGTTCCGGAGGCCCCCAGTACTTC. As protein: CASSSGGPQYF.

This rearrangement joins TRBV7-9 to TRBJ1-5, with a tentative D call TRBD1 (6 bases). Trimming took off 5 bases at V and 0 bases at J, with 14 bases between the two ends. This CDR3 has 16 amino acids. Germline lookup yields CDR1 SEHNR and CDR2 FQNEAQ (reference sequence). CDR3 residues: CASSPDKGVSNQPQHF. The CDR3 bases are TGTGCCAGCAGCCCGGATAAGGGGGTTAGCAATCAGCCCCAGCATTTT.

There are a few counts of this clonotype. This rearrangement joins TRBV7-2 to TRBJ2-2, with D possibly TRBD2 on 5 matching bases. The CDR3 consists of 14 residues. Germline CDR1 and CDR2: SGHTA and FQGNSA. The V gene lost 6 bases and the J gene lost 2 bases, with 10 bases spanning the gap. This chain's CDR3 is CASSDYLNTGELFF. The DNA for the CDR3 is TGTGCCAGCAGTGACTACCTCAACACCGGGGAGCTGTTTTTT.

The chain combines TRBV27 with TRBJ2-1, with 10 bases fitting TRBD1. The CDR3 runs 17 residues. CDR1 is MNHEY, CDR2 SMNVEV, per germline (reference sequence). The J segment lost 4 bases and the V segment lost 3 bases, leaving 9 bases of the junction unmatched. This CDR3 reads CASSFLPDRGLYNEQFF. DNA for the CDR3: TGTGCCAGCAGTTTCCTCCCGGACAGGGGGTTGTACAATGAGCAGTTCTTC.

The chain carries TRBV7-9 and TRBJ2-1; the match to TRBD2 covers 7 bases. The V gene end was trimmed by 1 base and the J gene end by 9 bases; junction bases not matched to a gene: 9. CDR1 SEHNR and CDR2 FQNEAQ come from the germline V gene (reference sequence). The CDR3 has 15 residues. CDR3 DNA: TGTGCCAGCAGCTTAGGGGGACTAAGAGACACTGAGCAGTTCTTC. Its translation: CASSLGGLRDTEQFF.

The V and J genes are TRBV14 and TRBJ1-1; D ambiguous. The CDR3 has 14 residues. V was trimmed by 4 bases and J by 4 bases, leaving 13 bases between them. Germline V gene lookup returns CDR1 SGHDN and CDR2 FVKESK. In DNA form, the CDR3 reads TGTGCCAGCAGCCCCCTTACATGGCCCACTGAAGCTTTCTTT. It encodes CASSPLTWPTEAFF. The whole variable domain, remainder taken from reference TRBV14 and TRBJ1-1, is EAGVTQFPSHSVIEKGQTVTLRCDPISGHDNLYWYRRVMGKEIKFLLHFVKESKQDESGMPNNRFLAERTGGTYSTLKVQPAELEDSGVYFCASSPLTWPTEAFFGQGTRLTVV.

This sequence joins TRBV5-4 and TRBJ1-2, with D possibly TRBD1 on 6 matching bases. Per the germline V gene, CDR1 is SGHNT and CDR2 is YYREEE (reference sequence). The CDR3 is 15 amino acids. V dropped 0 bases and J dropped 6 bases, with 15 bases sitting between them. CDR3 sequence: CASSLESGGGDGYTF. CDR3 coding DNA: TGTGCCAGCAGCTTGGAATCTGGAGGGGGGGATGGCTACACCTTC.